Detailed here is one TCR beta chain. The antigen is undetermined. The V and J ends lost 5 bases and 2 bases respectively, with 12 bases between them. The CDR3 sequence is 14 residues long. CDR1 SGHNT and CDR2 YENEEA come from the germline V gene. The sample is drawn from a study of metastatic and nonmetastatic thyroid tumors. About the research overall: Repertoires from malignant and benign thyroid patients were compared across blood and tumor or nodule tissue.

As originally analysed: The study built a papillary thyroid cancer distant-metastasis classifier from CDR3 differences across clinicopathological groups. MiXCR re-clonotyped the PCR reads for TCRdb. The V and J calls here are based on TCRdb, not the publication. This table holds tens of thousands of clones, around a sixth found once. Study outcomes and limitations: Reports indicated that malignant thyroid tumors showed significantly higher TCR beta diversity than benign nodules did, in blood and tumor.

No treatment had been given to any patient before thyroid surgery. The specimen was blood. The rearrangement joins TRBV11-3 to TRBJ1-2; perhaps TRBD1 as D (5 bases). This TCR was sampled from a male donor with papillary thyroid cancer or a benign thyroid nodule (not recorded which). Some clones in this sample may be carry-over from other donors' samples. CDR3 DNA sequence: TGTGCCAGCAGCCGGAGTGGGGGGAACTATGGCTACACCTTC. It yields the protein CASSRSGGNYGYTF.